This T cell receptor beta chain originates from a study of lymphopenia after photon versus proton radiotherapy. Points from the study as a whole: Only patients who died were analyzed for survival; proton advantage is unproven. A bigger post-nadir fall in TCR diversity correlated inversely with survival time in deceased patients.

Details on this clone: Antigen specificity is unknown.

Trimming shortened V by 6 bases and J by 5 bases, and 18 bases separated the two germline ends. The CDR3 length is 15 residues. Germline CDR1 MNHEY, CDR2 SVGAGI. The repertoire was sequenced with immunoSEQ multiplex PCR; TCRdb's copy has only in-frame clones and lacks some. The sample yields tens of thousands of clones, around 85% seen once. The V call is TRBV6-5, the J call TRBJ2-3, with D tentatively TRBD1 (5 bases). This material consisted of peripheral blood, taken from a patient treated with photon-based radiotherapy. This receptor was taken from a man between 50 and 59 years old with gastric cancer. The CDR3 DNA reads as TGTGCCAGCAGCCCCACCTCAGGGTTTAGAGATACGCAGTATTTT. It is translated as CASSPTSGFRDTQYF.